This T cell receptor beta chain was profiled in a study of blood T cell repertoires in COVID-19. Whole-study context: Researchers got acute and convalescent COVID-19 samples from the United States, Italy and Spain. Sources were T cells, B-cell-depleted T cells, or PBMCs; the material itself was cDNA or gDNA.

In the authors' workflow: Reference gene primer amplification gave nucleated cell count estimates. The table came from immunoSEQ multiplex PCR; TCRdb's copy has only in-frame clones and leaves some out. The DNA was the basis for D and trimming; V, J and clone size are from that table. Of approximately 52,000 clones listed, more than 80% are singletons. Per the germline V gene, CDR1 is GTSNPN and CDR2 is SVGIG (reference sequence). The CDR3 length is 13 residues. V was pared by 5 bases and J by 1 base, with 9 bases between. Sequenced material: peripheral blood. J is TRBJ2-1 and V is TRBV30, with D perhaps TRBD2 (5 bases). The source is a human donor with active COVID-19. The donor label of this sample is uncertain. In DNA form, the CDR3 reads TGTGCCTGGTCCACTAGTTCCTACAATGAGCAGTTCTTC. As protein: CAWSTSSYNEQFF.